These T cell receptor beta chains were read from a single sample in a study of blood T cell repertoires in COVID-19. Clones were sequenced by immunoSEQ multiplex PCR, and TCRdb holds only the in-frame ones, with some missing. The data contain approximately 350,000 clones, around 88% of them singletons. The specimen was peripheral blood. These TCRs come from a woman aged 55 to 70 with COVID-19, enrolled during active disease. CDR3s include the opening cysteine and the closing phenylalanine or tryptophan. D genes are given only for firm matches. Where a row states a size, it is once, few, many or the class of an expanded clone; other rows omit it.

CDR3 length	V gene	J gene	D gene	clone size	CDR3 DNA	CDR3 protein
15	TRBV11-2	TRBJ1-1	TRBD1	.	TGTGCCAGCAGCTTCTTCCAGGGGGCTTACACTGAAGCTTTCTTT	CASSFFQGAYTEAFF
14	TRBV19	TRBJ2-7	.	.	TGTGCCAGTAGCTCGCTAGCAGCAATCAACGAGCAGTACTTC	CASSSLAAINEQYF
15	TRBV4-2	TRBJ1-5	TRBD1	few	TGTGCCAGCAGCCAGCGGGGGGACAGAGATCAGCCCCAGCATTTT	CASSQRGDRDQPQHF
15	TRBV2	TRBJ1-5	.	.	TGTGCCAGCAGCGATAGGGGGGGAGGCAATCAGCCCCAGCATTTT	CASSDRGGGNQPQHF
14	TRBV5-6	TRBJ1-4	.	.	TGTGCCAGCAGCTTTGGACTGTTCAATGAAAAACTGTTTTTT	CASSFGLFNEKLFF
16	TRBV4-1	TRBJ2-7	TRBD1	.	TGCGCCAGCAGCCCCGGGCAGGGGGCCCTAATAGACGAGCAGTACTTC	CASSPGQGALIDEQYF
16	TRBV3-1/TRBV3-2	TRBJ2-7	TRBD2	.	TGTGCCAGCAGCCGACTCACTAGCGGGGGGGCGAAAGAGCAGTACTTC	CASSRLTSGGAKEQYF
13	TRBV11-2	TRBJ1-2	.	.	TGTGCCAGCAGCTTAGTGGGGGGGCTTGGCTACACCTTC	CASSLVGGLGYTF
12	TRBV7-3	TRBJ1-1	.	.	TGTGCCAGCAGCTTAAATCGGGGGAAAGTTTTCTTT	CASSLNRGKVFF
16	TRBV11-3	TRBJ2-3	TRBD2	few	TGTGCCAGCAGCTGGGCGGGGGACCCTAGCACAGATACGCAGTATTTT	CASSWAGDPSTDTQYF
13	TRBV7-2	TRBJ1-4	.	.	TGTGCCAGCAGACTACAGGGTTCTGAAAAACTGTTTTTT	CASRLQGSEKLFF
16	TRBV29-1	TRBJ2-5	TRBD1	.	TGCAGCGTTGAAGATCTTTGGACAGGGATGGGAGAGACCCAGTACTTC	CSVEDLWTGMGETQYF
17	TRBV5-1	TRBJ2-3	TRBD1	.	TGCGCCAGCAGGCGTCGTCGTGGGACAGGGGGAAAAAATACGCAGTATTTT	CASRRRRGTGGKNTQYF
15	TRBV19	TRBJ2-7	TRBD2	.	TGTGCCAGTAGTATGGTGACCGGGGGGGCCTACGAGCAGTACTTC	CASSMVTGGAYEQYF
11	TRBV30	TRBJ2-7	.	.	TGTGCCTGGAACCAGGGTGGCGAGCAGTACTTC	CAWNQGGEQYF
15	TRBV2	TRBJ2-7	.	.	TGTGCCAGCAGTGAACGGACTATCAACCTTTACGAGCAGTACTTC	CASSERTINLYEQYF
13	TRBV29-1	TRBJ2-3	.	.	TGCAGCGGGCAGGGCGTCGGCACAGATACGCAGTATTTT	CSGQGVGTDTQYF
15	TRBV9	TRBJ1-4	TRBD1	.	TGTGCCAGCAGCTCACAGGGGGCACCAAATGAAAAACTGTTTTTT	CASSSQGAPNEKLFF
13	TRBV7-3	TRBJ2-7	.	.	TGTGCCAGCAGCGCGGGACTTTCCTACGAGCAGTACTTC	CASSAGLSYEQYF
19	TRBV5-6	TRBJ2-1	TRBD2	once	TGTGCCAGCAGCTTGCCAGGACTAGCGGGGGCAATCTCCTACAATGAGCAGTTCTTC	CASSLPGLAGAISYNEQFF
15	TRBV6-5	TRBJ2-3	TRBD2	.	TGTGCCAGCAGCCCCGGACTAGCGGGGCCAGATACGCAGTATTTT	CASSPGLAGPDTQYF
13	TRBV30	TRBJ2-5	TRBD2	.	TGTGCCTGGACGGCGGGGGGGCCGGAGACCCAGTACTTC	CAWTAGGPETQYF
14	TRBV19	TRBJ2-3	TRBD2	.	TGTGCCAGTAGGAGCGCGGGGGGCACAGATACGCAGTATTTT	CASRSAGGTDTQYF
15	TRBV5-1	TRBJ2-5	TRBD1	once	TGCGCCAGCAGCCGTGAGACAGGGTATGCGGAGACCCAGTACTTC	CASSRETGYAETQYF
12	TRBV30	TRBJ2-3	.	.	TGTGCCTGGAGTGGAGTCACAGATACGCAGTATTTT	CAWSGVTDTQYF
16	TRBV19	TRBJ1-5	TRBD1	.	TGTGCCAGTAGTATAGCCCACAGGGGGGGCAATCAGCCCCAGCATTTT	CASSIAHRGGNQPQHF
14	TRBV6-5	TRBJ1-1	.	.	TGTGCCAGCAGTTCCCACATAGCGAACACTGAAGCTTTCTTT	CASSSHIANTEAFF
12	TRBV29-1	TRBJ1-4	TRBD1	.	TGCAGCGGACAGGGAACTAATGAAAAACTGTTTTTT	CSGQGTNEKLFF
16	TRBV5-4	TRBJ2-1	TRBD2	.	TGTGCCAGCAGCCAGTGGGGAGCGGGGAACTACAATGAGCAGTTCTTC	CASSQWGAGNYNEQFF
14	TRBV2	TRBJ2-3	TRBD2	.	TGTGCCAGCAGTCTAGCGGGGGGCCCAGATACGCAGTATTTT	CASSLAGGPDTQYF
15	TRBV4-1	TRBJ1-2	TRBD1	.	TGCGCCAGCAGCAAAAATGGACAGGGGGGAGGAGGCTACACCTTC	CASSKNGQGGGGYTF
12	TRBV6-2/TRBV6-3	TRBJ1-2	.	.	TGTGCCAGCAGTTACCAGTCCTATGGCTACACCTTC	CASSYQSYGYTF
16	TRBV7-8	TRBJ1-1	TRBD1	.	TGTGCCAGCAGCCATGGGACAGGGGGCGCAGGCACTGAAGCTTTCTTT	CASSHGTGGAGTEAFF
13	TRBV30	TRBJ1-1	.	.	TGTGCCTGGAGCAGAGGCGGCGTCACTGAAGCTTTCTTT	CAWSRGGVTEAFF
15	TRBV5-1	TRBJ2-1	TRBD2	.	TGCGCCAGCAGCTTAAGGAGCGGGGTGAACAATGAGCAGTTCTTC	CASSLRSGVNNEQFF
13	TRBV19	TRBJ1-5	.	.	TGTGCCAGTAGTATCAGGGAAAATCAGCCCCAGCATTTT	CASSIRENQPQHF
16	TRBV9	TRBJ2-5	TRBD2	.	TGTGCCAGCAGCGTAGCCCCAGCGGGGGGCAGGGAGACCCAGTACTTC	CASSVAPAGGRETQYF
15	TRBV6-5	TRBJ1-6	TRBD1	.	TGTGCCAGCAGCCTCACCGGGACAGGGGTTTCACCCCTCCACTTT	CASSLTGTGVSPLHF
16	TRBV19	TRBJ1-5	TRBD1	.	TGTGCCAGTAGTACCTCCGAAGGACAGGGCTATCAGCCCCAGCATTTT	CASSTSEGQGYQPQHF
16	TRBV7-2	TRBJ2-3	TRBD1	.	TGTGCCAGCAGCGCTGCCCTGGGACAGGGGGCAGATACGCAGTATTTT	CASSAALGQGADTQYF